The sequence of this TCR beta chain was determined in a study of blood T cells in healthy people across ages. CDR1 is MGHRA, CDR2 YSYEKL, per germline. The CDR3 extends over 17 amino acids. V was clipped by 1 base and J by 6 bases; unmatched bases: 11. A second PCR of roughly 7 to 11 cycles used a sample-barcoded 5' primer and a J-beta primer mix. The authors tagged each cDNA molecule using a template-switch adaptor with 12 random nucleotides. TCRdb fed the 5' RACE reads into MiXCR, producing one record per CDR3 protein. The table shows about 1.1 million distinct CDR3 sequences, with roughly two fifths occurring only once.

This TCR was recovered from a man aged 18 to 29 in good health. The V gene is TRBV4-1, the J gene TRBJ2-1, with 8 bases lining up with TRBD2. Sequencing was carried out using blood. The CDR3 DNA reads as TGCGCCAGCAGCCAAGGGGAGGACGGGGGGGGTCTCAATGAGCAGTTCTTC. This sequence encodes CASSQGEDGGGLNEQFF.